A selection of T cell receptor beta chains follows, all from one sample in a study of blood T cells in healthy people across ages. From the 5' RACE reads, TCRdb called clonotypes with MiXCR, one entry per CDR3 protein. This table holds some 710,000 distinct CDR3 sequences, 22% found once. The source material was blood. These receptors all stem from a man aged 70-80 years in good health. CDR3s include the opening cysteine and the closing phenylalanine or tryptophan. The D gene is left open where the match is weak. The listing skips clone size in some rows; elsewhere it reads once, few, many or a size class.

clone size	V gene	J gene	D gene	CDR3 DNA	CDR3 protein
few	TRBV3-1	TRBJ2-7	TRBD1	TGTGCCAGCAGCCGACAGGGTCCCTACGAGCAGTACTTC	CASSRQGPYEQYF
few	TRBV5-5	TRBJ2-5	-	TGTGCCAGCAGTATCCAGGGGTTGGGGGAGACCCAGTACTTC	CASSIQGLGETQYF
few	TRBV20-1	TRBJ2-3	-	TGCAGTGCTAGAGGGGCTAGCGCAATGTATTTT	CSARGASAMYF
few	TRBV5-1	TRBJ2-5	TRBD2	TGCGCCAGCAGCTGGACTAGCCGAACGCAAGAGACCCAGTACTTC	CASSWTSRTQETQYF
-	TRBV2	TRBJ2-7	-	TGTGCCAGCAGTGAATTGGTGACAAACCTTTACGAGCAGTACTTC	CASSELVTNLYEQYF
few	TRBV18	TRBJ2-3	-	TGTGCCAGCTCACCGCAGGGGGGCCTTGCAGATACGCAGTATTTT	CASSPQGGLADTQYF
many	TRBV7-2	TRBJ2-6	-	TGTGCCAGCAGCCTGGGTGGGGCCAACGTCCTGACTTTC	CASSLGGANVLTF
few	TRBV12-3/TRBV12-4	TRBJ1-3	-	TGTGCCAGCGGGAGAGAGAGCTCTGGAAACACCATATATTTT	CASGRESSGNTIYF
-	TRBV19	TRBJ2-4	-	TGTGCCAGTAGTAGAACAGCCTCAAGCAAAAACATTCAGTACTTC	CASSRTASSKNIQYF
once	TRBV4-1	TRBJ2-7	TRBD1	TGCGCCAGCAGCCTCGGGACAGTAAAAATGGACGAGCAGTACTTC	CASSLGTVKMDEQYF
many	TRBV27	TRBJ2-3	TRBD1	TGTGCCAGCAATAAGGTCCGGGACAGGTTAGCATCCCACACAGATACGCAGTATTTT	CASNKVRDRLASHTDTQYF
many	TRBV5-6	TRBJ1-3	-	TGTGCCAGCAGCTTGACAGGGACTGGAAACACCATATATTTT	CASSLTGTGNTIYF
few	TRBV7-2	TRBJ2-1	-	TGTGCCAGCAGCTTAGTCACTTACAATGAGCAGTTCTTC	CASSLVTYNEQFF
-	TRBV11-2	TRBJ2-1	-	TGTGCCAGCAGCTTTTCGGGAGCGACCTACAATGAGCAGTTCTTC	CASSFSGATYNEQFF
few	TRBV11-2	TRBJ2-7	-	TGTGCCGGTTACCTGGAGGGCCGACAGGGTGGCGAGCAGTACTTC	CAGYLEGRQGGEQYF
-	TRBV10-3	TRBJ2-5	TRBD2	TGTGCCATCAGTCTAGCGGGCAAAGAGACCCAGTACTTC	CAISLAGKETQYF
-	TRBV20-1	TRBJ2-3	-	TGCAGTGCTCCCTCCAGCGTGGCCCTAAGTACGCAGTATTTT	CSAPSSVALSTQYF
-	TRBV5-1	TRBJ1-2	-	TGCGCCAGCAGCCTAACGACAGTAAACTATGGCTACACCTTC	CASSLTTVNYGYTF
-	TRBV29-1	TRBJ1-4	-	TGCAGCGTTGACATCCTCAGGGAGGGTCTGTTTTTT	CSVDILREGLFF
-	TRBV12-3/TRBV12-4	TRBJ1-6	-	TGTGCCAGCACGGAGGGACGGGAAAATTCACCCCTCCACTTT	CASTEGRENSPLHF
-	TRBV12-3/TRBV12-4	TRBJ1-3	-	TGTGCCAGCAGTTTAGTCGGGGGAAGCGGGACTCTAATTGGAAACACCATATATTTT	CASSLVGGSGTLIGNTIYF
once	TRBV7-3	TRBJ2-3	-	TGTGCCAGCAGCTTCAGGGACTCCGGCACAGATACGCAGTATTTT	CASSFRDSGTDTQYF
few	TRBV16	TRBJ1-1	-	TGTGCCAGCAGCCAACGATTGACGGGGAACACTGAAGCTTTCTTT	CASSQRLTGNTEAFF
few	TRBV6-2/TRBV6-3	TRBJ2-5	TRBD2	TGTGCCAGCAGTTTATTGACTAGCCGGGAGACCCAGTACTTC	CASSLLTSRETQYF
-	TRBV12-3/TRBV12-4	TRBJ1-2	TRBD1	TGTGCCAGCAGTTTCAGGGGGCCTAACTATGGCTACACCTTC	CASSFRGPNYGYTF
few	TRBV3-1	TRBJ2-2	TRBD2	TGTGCCAGCAGCCATGGACTAGTGTCGCGCGGGGAGCTGTTTTTT	CASSHGLVSRGELFF
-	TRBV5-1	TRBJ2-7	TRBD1	TGCACCAGCAGCTTGGGGACAGGGGGCCTCGAGCAGTACTTC	CTSSLGTGGLEQYF
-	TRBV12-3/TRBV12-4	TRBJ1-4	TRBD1	TGTGCCAGCAGTTCCTCCCCCGGGACAGGGAATGAAAAACTGTTTTTT	CASSSSPGTGNEKLFF
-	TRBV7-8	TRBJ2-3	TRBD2	TGTGCCAGCAGCTATCTAGCGGGGGGGCCCAGCATGGTTACGCAGTATTTT	CASSYLAGGPSMVTQYF
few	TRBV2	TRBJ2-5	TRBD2	TGTGCCAGCAGTGAAGCGAGTCTAGCGGCAAATCAAGAGACCCAGTACTTC	CASSEASLAANQETQYF
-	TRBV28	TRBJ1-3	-	TGTGCCTCACGGGGCGAACGGTACTCTGGAAACACCATATATTTT	CASRGERYSGNTIYF
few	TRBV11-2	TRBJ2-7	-	TGTGCCAGCAACCGGTGGGGGGCCCACCTCCAAAACTACGAGCAGTACTTC	CASNRWGAHLQNYEQYF
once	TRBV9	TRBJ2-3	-	TGTGCCAGCAGCAGAAGGCCGGTTTCTGGAGATACGCAGTATTTT	CASSRRPVSGDTQYF
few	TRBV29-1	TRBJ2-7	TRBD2	TGCAGCGTTGGCCCTAGCGGGGAAGTGCAGTACTTC	CSVGPSGEVQYF
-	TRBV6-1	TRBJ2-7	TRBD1	TGTGCCAGCACTACTGCCGGGACAGGGCGCTACGAGCAGTACTTC	CASTTAGTGRYEQYF
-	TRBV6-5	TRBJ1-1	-	TGTGCCAGCAGGCTGGAGCTATACACTGAAGCTTTCTTT	CASRLELYTEAFF
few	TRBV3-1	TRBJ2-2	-	TGTGCCAATGCGTGGTCAGACCAAGCGAACACCGGGGAGCTGTTTTTT	CANAWSDQANTGELFF
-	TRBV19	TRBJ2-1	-	TGTGCCAGTAGTAGCGGCGGGCTCACCTTCTCCTACAATGAGCAGTTCTTC	CASSSGGLTFSYNEQFF
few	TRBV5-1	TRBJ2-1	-	TGCGCCAGCAGCTTGGGAAACAGGGTCAGTGAGCAGTTCTTC	CASSLGNRVSEQFF
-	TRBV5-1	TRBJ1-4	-	TGCGCCAGCAGCTTTTCGGCTCTAACAACTAATGAAAAACTGTTTTTT	CASSFSALTTNEKLFF
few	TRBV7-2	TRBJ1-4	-	TGTGCCAGCAGCCACCGTGAGGGGCCAACTAATGAAAAACTGTTTTTT	CASSHREGPTNEKLFF
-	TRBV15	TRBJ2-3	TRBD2	TGTGCCACCAGCAGACCCGGGACTAGTTCGACAGATACGCAGTATTTT	CATSRPGTSSTDTQYF